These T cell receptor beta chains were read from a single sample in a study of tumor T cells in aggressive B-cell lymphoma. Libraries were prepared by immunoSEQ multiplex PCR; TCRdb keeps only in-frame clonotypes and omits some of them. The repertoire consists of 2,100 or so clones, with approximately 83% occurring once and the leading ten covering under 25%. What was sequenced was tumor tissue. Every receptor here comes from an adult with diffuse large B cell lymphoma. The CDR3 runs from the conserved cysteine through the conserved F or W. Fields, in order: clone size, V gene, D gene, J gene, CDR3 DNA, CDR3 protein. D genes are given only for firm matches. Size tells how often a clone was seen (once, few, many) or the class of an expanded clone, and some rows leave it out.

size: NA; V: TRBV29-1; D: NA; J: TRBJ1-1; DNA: TGCAGCGTTGCTCGGGACACGAACACTGAAGCTTTCTTT; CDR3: CSVARDTNTEAFF
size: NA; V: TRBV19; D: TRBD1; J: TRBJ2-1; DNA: TGTGCCAGTAAACCGGGACAGGGTGTGCAGTTCTTC; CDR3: CASKPGQGVQFF
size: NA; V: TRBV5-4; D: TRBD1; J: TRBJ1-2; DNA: TGTGCCAGCAGCTCGGACAGGGGGCCTGAATCTAACTATGGCTACACCTTC; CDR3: CASSSDRGPESNYGYTF
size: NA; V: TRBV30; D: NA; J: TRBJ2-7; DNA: TGTGCCTGCGCCACCGGACATTCCTACGAGCAGTACTTC; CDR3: CACATGHSYEQYF
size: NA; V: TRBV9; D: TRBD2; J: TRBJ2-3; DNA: TGTGCCAGCAGCGAATTATCGGGGGGGAGCGGGAGCACAGATACGCAGTATTTT; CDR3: CASSELSGGSGSTDTQYF
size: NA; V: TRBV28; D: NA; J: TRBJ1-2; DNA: TGTGCCAGCAGTTTCAACAGGAACTATGGCTACACCTTC; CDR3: CASSFNRNYGYTF
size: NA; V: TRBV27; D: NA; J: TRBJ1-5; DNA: TGTGCCAGCAGTTTATATGGCGGGAGCAATCAGCCCCAGCATTTT; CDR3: CASSLYGGSNQPQHF
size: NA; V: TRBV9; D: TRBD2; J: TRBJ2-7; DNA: TGTGCCAGCAGCGAGGGGACTAGCGGGAACTACGAGCAGTACTTC; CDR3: CASSEGTSGNYEQYF
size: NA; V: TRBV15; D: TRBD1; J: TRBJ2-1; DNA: TGTGCCACCAGCCGAGCCGGGACAGGGGGCCGCGATGAGCAGTTCTTC; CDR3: CATSRAGTGGRDEQFF
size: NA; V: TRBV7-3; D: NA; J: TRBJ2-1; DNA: TGTGCCAGCAGCTTAAATGGCGGGAAAGTCGATGAGCAGTTCTTC; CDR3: CASSLNGGKVDEQFF
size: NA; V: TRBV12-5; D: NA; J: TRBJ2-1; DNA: TGTGCTAGTGGGTCGGGGTACTCCGGGGAGCAGTTCTTC; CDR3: CASGSGYSGEQFF
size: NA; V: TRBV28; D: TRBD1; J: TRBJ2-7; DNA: TGTGCCAGCCATCCGGGACAGGGGTTTTTCTACGAGCAGTACTTC; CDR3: CASHPGQGFFYEQYF
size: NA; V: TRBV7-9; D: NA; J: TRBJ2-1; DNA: TGTGCCATCAGCGGACTGGACAGCCAGGCGCAGTTCTTC; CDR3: CAISGLDSQAQFF
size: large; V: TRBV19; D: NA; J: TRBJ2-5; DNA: TGTGCCAGTAGAAATGGACAAAAAGAGACCCAGTACTTC; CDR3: CASRNGQKETQYF
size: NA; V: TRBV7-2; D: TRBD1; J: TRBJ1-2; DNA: TGTGCCAGCAGCTTTCCTGGCGGGGACAGCTATGGCTACACCTTC; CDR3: CASSFPGGDSYGYTF
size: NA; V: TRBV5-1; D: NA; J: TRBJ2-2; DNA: TGCGCCAGCAGCGCGCGACAGAATCCGAACACCGGGGAGCTGTTTTTT; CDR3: CASSARQNPNTGELFF
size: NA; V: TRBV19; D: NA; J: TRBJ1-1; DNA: TGTGCCAGTAGTATCCTAGGGGGTAATAGCATTAGCACTGAAGCTTTCTTT; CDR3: CASSILGGNSISTEAFF
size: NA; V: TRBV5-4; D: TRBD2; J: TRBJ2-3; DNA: TGTGCCAGCAGCTTCCTAGCGGGAGAGGATACGCAGTATTTT; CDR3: CASSFLAGEDTQYF
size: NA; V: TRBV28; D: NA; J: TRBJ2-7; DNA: TGTGCCAGCAAACCGGCAGGGTCCTACGAGCAGTACTTC; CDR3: CASKPAGSYEQYF
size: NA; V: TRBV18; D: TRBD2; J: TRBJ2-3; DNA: TGTGCCAGCGAACCGGGACTAGCGGGAGCCACAGATACGCAGTATTTT; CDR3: CASEPGLAGATDTQYF
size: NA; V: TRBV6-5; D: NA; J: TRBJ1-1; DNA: TGTGCCAGCACCTATGGGGGGGAAAGCACTGAAGCTTTCTTT; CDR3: CASTYGGESTEAFF
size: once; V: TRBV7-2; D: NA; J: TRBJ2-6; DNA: TGTGCCAGCAGCTTTCTTGGGGCCAACGTCCTGACTTTC; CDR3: CASSFLGANVLTF
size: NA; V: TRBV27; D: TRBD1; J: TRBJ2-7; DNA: TGTGCCAGCAGTCCATCCCTCACAGGGGGCCGGGGGGAGCAGTACTTC; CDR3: CASSPSLTGGRGEQYF
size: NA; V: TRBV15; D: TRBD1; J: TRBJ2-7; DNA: TGTGCCACCAGCAGAGCCCGGGACAGGGACCACGAGCAGTACTTC; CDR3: CATSRARDRDHEQYF
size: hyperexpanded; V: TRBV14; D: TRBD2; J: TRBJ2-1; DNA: TGTGCCAGCAGTTTGGGACTAGCGAACAATGAGCAGTTCTTC; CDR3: CASSLGLANNEQFF
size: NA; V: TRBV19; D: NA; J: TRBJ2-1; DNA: TGTGCCAGTAGTCCTCCAGGGGGGACGGGGAATGAGCAGTTCTTC; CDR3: CASSPPGGTGNEQFF
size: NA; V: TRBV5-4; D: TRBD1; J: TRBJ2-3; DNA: TGTGCCAGCAGCTCTGATGGACAGGGGAGCACAGATACGCAGTATTTT; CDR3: CASSSDGQGSTDTQYF
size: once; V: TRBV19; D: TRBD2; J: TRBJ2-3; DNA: TGTGCCAGTAGTTCCCGTGGGGGAGGGATGGCAGATACGCAGTATTTT; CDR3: CASSSRGGGMADTQYF
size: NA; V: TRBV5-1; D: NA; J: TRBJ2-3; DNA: TGCGCCAGCAGCTTGGATTCTCCGACAGATACGCAGTATTTT; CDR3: CASSLDSPTDTQYF
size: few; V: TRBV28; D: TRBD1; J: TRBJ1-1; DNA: TGTGCCAGCAGCCGGGACAGGGTCACTGAAGCTTTCTTT; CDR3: CASSRDRVTEAFF
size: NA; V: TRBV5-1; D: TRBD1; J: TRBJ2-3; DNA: TGCGCCAGCAGCTATGACAGGGGAAAAGATACGCAGTATTTT; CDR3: CASSYDRGKDTQYF
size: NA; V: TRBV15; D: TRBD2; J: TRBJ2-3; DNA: TGTGCCACCAGCAGAGATCTTAGTACTAGCGGGAGGTATAGCACAGATACGCAGTATTTT; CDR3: CATSRDLSTSGRYSTDTQYF
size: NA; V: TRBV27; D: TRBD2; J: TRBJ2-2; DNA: TGTGCCGGCAGTTTTCGGCTAGCGGGAGCGGACGGGGAGCTGTTTTTT; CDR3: CAGSFRLAGADGELFF
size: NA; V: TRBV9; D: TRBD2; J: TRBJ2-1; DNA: TGTGCCAGCAGTGATAACCCAACGCGGGGGGGGTACTACAATGAGCAGTTCTTC; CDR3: CASSDNPTRGGYYNEQFF
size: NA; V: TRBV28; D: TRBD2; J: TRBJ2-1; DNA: TGTGCCAGCAGTTTATTACTAGCGGGGGTCAATGAGCAGTTCTTC; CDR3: CASSLLLAGVNEQFF
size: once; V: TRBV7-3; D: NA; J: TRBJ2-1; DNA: TGCGCCAGCAGCCCTATAGCGTCACCCTACAATGAGCAGTTCTTC; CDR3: CASSPIASPYNEQFF
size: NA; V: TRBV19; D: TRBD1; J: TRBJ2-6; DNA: TGTGCCAGTAGTGACCCGGGACAGGGCTTCTCTGGGGCCAACGTCCTGACTTTC; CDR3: CASSDPGQGFSGANVLTF
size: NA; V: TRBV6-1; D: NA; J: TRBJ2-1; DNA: TGTGCCAGCAGTGAAACCCTTCCTGGCCCGTTCAACAATGAGCAGTTCTTC; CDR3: CASSETLPGPFNNEQFF
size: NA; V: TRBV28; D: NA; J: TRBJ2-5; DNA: TGTGCCAGCAGTTTATCCCCTGACAGGCGTGACCAAGAGACCCAGTACTTC; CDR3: CASSLSPDRRDQETQYF
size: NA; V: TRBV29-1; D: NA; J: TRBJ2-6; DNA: TGCAGCGTTCATTCACCACTAGCATACAAAAGTCGGGCCAACGTCCTGACTTTC; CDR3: CSVHSPLAYKSRANVLTF
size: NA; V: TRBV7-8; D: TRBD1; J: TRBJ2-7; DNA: TGTGCCAGCAGCTTAGGGCAGGGGGTGGGCGAGCAGTACTTC; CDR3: CASSLGQGVGEQYF
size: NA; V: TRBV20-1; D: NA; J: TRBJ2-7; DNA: TGCAGTGCTAGGGGCCACTACGAGCAGTACTTC; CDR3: CSARGHYEQYF
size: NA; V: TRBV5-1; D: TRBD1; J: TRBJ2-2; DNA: TGCGCCAGCAGCCGGACAGGGGAGTACACCGGGGAGCTGTTTTTT; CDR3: CASSRTGEYTGELFF
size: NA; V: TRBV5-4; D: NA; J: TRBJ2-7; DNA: TGTGCCAGCAGCTTGGAGCGGGCGAGCTCCTACGAGCAGTACTTC; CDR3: CASSLERASSYEQYF
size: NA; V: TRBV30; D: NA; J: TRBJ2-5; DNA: TGTGCCTGGAGTAAGTCCGGGATCCAAGAGACCCAGTACTTC; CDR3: CAWSKSGIQETQYF
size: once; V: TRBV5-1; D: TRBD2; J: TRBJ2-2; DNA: TGCGCCAGCGGGCGGGGGGACACCGGGGAGCTGTTTTTT; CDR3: CASGRGDTGELFF
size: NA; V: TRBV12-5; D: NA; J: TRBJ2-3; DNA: TGTGCTAGTGGCCGCGACAGCCATCAAGATACGCAGTATTTT; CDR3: CASGRDSHQDTQYF
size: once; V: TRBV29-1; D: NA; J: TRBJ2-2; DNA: TGCAGCGTTGAAGATCATGAGGGTTTGTCCGGGGAGCTGTTTTTT; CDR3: CSVEDHEGLSGELFF
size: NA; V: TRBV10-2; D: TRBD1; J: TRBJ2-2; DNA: TGCGCCAGCACCACCCTAGGACAGGGACCCACCGGGGAGCTGTTTTTT; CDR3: CASTTLGQGPTGELFF
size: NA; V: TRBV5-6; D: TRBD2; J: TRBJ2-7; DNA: TGTGCCAGCAGCTTGGAGGGACTACTCTCCTACGAGCAGTACTTC; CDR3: CASSLEGLLSYEQYF
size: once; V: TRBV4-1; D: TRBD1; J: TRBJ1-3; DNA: TGCGCCAGCAGCCAAGTCGGGACAGCTGGAAACACCATATATTTT; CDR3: CASSQVGTAGNTIYF
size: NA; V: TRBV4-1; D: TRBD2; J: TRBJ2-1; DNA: TGCGCCAGCAGCCAAGACTGGCGGGAGATCCATGAGCAGTTCTTC; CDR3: CASSQDWREIHEQFF
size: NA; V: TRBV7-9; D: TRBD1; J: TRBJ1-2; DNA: TGTGCCAGCAGCTTGCCACTTCGGGACAGGGGCGACGGCTACACCTTC; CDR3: CASSLPLRDRGDGYTF
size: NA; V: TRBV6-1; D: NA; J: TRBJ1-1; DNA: TGTGCCAGCAACCAGGGGATCATGAATACTGAAGCTTTCTTT; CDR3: CASNQGIMNTEAFF
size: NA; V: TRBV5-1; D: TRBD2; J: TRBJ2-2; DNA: TGCGCCAGCAGCTCGGGACTAGCGAACACCGGGGAGCTGTTTTTT; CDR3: CASSSGLANTGELFF